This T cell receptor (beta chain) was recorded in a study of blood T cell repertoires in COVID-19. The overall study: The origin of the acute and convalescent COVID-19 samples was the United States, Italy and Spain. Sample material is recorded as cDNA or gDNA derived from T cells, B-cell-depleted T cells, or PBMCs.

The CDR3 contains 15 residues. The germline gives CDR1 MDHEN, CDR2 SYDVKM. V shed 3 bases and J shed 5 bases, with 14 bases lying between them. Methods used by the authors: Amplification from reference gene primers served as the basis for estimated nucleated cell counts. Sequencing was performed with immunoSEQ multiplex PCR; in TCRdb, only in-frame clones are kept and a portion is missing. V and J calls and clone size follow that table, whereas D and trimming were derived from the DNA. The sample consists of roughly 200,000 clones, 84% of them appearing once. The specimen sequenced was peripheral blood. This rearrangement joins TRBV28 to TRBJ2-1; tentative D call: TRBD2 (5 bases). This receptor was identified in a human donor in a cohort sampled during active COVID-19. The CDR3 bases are TGTGCCAGCAGTTTGCGGGCGGGCGGAGACAATGAGCAGTTCTTC. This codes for CASSLRAGGDNEQFF.